This T cell receptor beta chain derives from a study of PD-1 blockade in classical Hodgkin lymphoma. The V gene's germline CDR1 is SGHTA and CDR2 FQGNSA. CDR3 length: 14 residues. With 2 bases removed from V and 2 bases from J, the gap between germline ends came to 8 bases. The time point is: newly diagnosed, previously untreated cHL patient sample. Sequencing was performed with immunoSEQ multiplex PCR; in TCRdb, only in-frame clones are kept and a portion is missing. The sample has tens of thousands of clones, approximately 91% seen once. Sample: peripheral blood mononuclear cells (PBMCs). This chain links TRBV7-2 with TRBJ2-3; D is unclear. The TCR sequence derives from a human donor with classical Hodgkin lymphoma. The DNA of the CDR3 is TGTGCCAGCAGCTTACAGCGAACCACAGATACGCAGTATTTT. It specifies CASSLQRTTDTQYF.